This TCR beta chain stems from a study of siplizumab effects on memory and regulatory T cells. This clone was picked up a small number of times. Using immunoSEQ multiplex PCR, the repertoire was profiled, and TCRdb retains in-frame clones only, with some absent. The table includes 70,000 or so clones, 75% to 95% detected once. The origin of this receptor is a human donor in good health. Sequencing was done on a sample of CD8+ T cells sorted from blood.

The CDR3 protein is CASSLEGSNQPQHF. In nucleotides, the CDR3 is TGTGCCAGCAGCTTAGAGGGGAGCAATCAGCCCCAGCATTTT. The V gene is TRBV7-9, the J gene TRBJ1-5, with D maybe TRBD1 (5 bases). CDR3 length: 14 amino acids. CDR1 is SEHNR and CDR2 is FQNEAQ in the germline V gene (reference sequence). V dropped 1 base and J dropped 1 base, with 5 bases sitting between them.